This T cell receptor beta chain was sequenced in a study of control samples from healthy donors and cancer patients. Only in-frame clones appear in the TCRdb table, and some are missing; sequencing was by immunoSEQ multiplex PCR. The sample holds approximately 100,000 clones, roughly 86% seen once. The V gene's germline CDR1 is SNHLY and CDR2 FYNNEI. This CDR3 has 13 amino acids. Trimming removed 2 bases from V and 5 bases from J, with 7 bases in between. This clone appeared a single time. What was sequenced was blood. This TCR derives from a man in his 60s in good health. The chain links TRBV2 to TRBJ2-1, with D unresolved. CDR3 region: CASSETRNNEQFF. The CDR3 DNA is TGTGCCAGCAGTGAAACTCGAAACAATGAGCAGTTCTTC.